This T cell receptor beta chain was recovered during a study of T cell repertoires in cytomegalovirus infection. Study-level background: CMV infection together with matching HLA type was indicated by public TCR beta signatures.

TCRdb re-called the reads with MiXCR, one entry per CDR3 protein. The repertoire consists of roughly 200,000 distinct CDR3 sequences, with roughly 9% occurring once and the leading ten covering about 5%. There are a few counts of this clonotype. The antigen is unknown. Study-wide results and caveats: Cumulative frequency (of public TCR beta family members) identified carriers of CMV plus the relevant HLA.

Germline V CDR1 and CDR2: LGHDT, YNNKEL (reference sequence). With V trimmed by 1 base and J by 3 bases, 3 bases remained unmatched. This CDR3 has 15 residues. This chain joins TRBV3-1 and TRBJ2-7, with 10 bases aligning to TRBD2. The sample comprised PBMCs. This TCR came from a human donor in good health (CMV status not recorded). Some clones in this sample may be carry-over from other donors' samples. CDR3 residues: CASSQGASGGYEQYF. The CDR3 DNA follows: TGTGCCAGCAGCCAAGGGGCTAGCGGGGGCTACGAGCAGTACTTC.